Listed here are 31 T cell receptor beta chains from one sample, sequenced in a study of blood T cell repertoires in COVID-19. Sequenced by immunoSEQ multiplex PCR; TCRdb stores in-frame clones only, minus some. This table holds 250,000 to 400,000 clones, roughly 90% found once. The sample taken for sequencing was PBMCs or T cells enriched from blood (not recorded which). Receptor source: a man between 60 and 75 years old who had recovered from COVID-19.

The chain employs TRBV24-1 and TRBJ2-2; 7 bases line up with TRBD1. Losses at the gene ends were 7 bases for V and 8 bases for J; bases not matched to a gene: 9. Germline V CDR1 and CDR2: KGHDR, SFDVKD. This CDR3 has 14 residues. CDR3 in amino acids: CATRGQEALGELFF. The DNA for the CDR3 is TGTGCCACCAGAGGACAGGAGGCTCTAGGGGAGCTGTTTTTT.

This rearrangement joins TRBV7-9 to TRBJ1-3; D is perhaps TRBD1 (6 bases). The CDR3 extends over 14 amino acids. Deletions cut 5 bases from V and 0 bases from J, with 8 bases between. The V gene's germline CDR1 is SEHNR and CDR2 FQNEAQ (reference sequence). The CDR3 sequence: CASSRDTSGNTIYF. CDR3 bases: TGTGCCAGCAGCCGGGACACCTCTGGAAACACCATATATTTT.

The chain uses TRBV7-9 and TRBJ2-3, with D uncertain. Germline CDR1 is SEHNR and CDR2 is FQNEAQ (reference sequence). The V and J ends lost 1 base and 3 bases respectively, with 5 bases between them. This CDR3 has 13 amino acids. The CDR3 protein is CASSLVDTDTQYF. The CDR3 bases are TGTGCCAGCAGCTTAGTAGATACAGATACGCAGTATTTT.

This rearrangement joins TRBV6-5 to TRBJ1-2, with 8 bases identical to TRBD1. Germline trimming cut 3 bases from V and 1 base from J; bases unmatched to any gene: 7. Germline CDR1 reads MNHEY; CDR2 reads SVGAGI. The CDR3 runs 16 residues. For the CDR3, the DNA is TGTGCCAGCAGTTATTCCGGGACAGGAGATAACTATGGCTACACCTTC. It specifies CASSYSGTGDNYGYTF.

The chain links TRBV4-3 to TRBJ2-7; possible D gene TRBD1, 5 bases. Germline V gives CDR1 LGHNA, CDR2 YSLEER. This CDR3 spans 14 amino acids. V was trimmed by 0 bases and J by 6 bases, leaving 12 bases between them. In DNA, the CDR3 is TGCGCCAGCAGCCAAGAGGCAGGGAACGCCGAGCAGTACTTC. It specifies CASSQEAGNAEQYF.

Concerning this clone itself: In the same sample, other DNA sequences code for this CDR3. The chain combines TRBV5-4 with TRBJ2-3, with 7 bases that match TRBD2. The CDR3 consists of 15 residues. V lost 0 bases to trimming and J lost 2 bases; unmatched junction nucleotides: 3. The germline gives CDR1 SGHNT, CDR2 YYREEE (reference sequence). In DNA, the CDR3 is TGTGCCAGCAGCTTGGTTGGACTAGACACAGATACGCAGTATTTT. Encoded protein: CASSLVGLDTDTQYF. The full variable domain, with the rest looked up from reference TRBV5-4 and TRBJ2-3, is ETGVTQSPTHLIKTRGQQVTLRCSSQSGHNTVSWYQQALGQGPQFIFQYYREEENGRGNFPPRFSGLQFPNYSSELNVNALELDDSALYLCASSLVGLDTDTQYFGPGTRLTVL.

This clone has only one observation. The chain recombines TRBV19 with TRBJ2-5; 7 bases are a match to TRBD2. Germline loops: CDR1 LNHDA, CDR2 SQIVND (reference sequence). This CDR3 spans 13 amino acids. The J segment lost 2 bases and the V segment lost 9 bases, leaving 6 bases of the junction unmatched. CDR3 in amino acids: CASRARGQETQYF. The CDR3 region has the DNA TGTGCCAGCAGGGCGCGGGGGCAAGAGACCCAGTACTTC. Full variable domain (missing parts from reference TRBV19 and TRBJ2-5): DGGITQSPKYLFRKEGQNVTLSCEQNLNHDAMYWYRQDPGQGLRLIYYSQIVNDFQKGDIAEGYSVSREKKESFPLTVTSAQKNPTAFYLCASRARGQETQYFGPGTRLLVL.

The V call is TRBV19, the J call TRBJ2-7, with 9 bases fitting TRBD1. V shed 5 bases and J 3 bases; nucleotides not matched to a gene: 5. Germline V gene data show CDR1 as LNHDA and CDR2 as SQIVND (reference sequence). There are 14 residues in the CDR3. The CDR3, as DNA: TGTGCCAGTAGTTTCTCGGGACAGGGCTACGAGCAGTACTTC. Its translation is CASSFSGQGYEQYF. Using reference TRBV19 and TRBJ2-7 for the parts outside the CDR3, the full variable domain is DGGITQSPKYLFRKEGQNVTLSCEQNLNHDAMYWYRQDPGQGLRLIYYSQIVNDFQKGDIAEGYSVSREKKESFPLTVTSAQKNPTAFYLCASSFSGQGYEQYFGPGTRLTVT.

J is TRBJ2-1 and V is TRBV7-6; 10 nucleotides align to TRBD2. The CDR3 has 18 amino acids. The junction had 22 bases not matched to a gene; V was cut back by 5 bases and J by 12 bases. Germline CDR1 is SGHVS and CDR2 is FNYEAQ. The CDR3 DNA reads as TGTGCCAGCAGCCCTCTCCACGGGTCCCTAGCGGGGGCATCTGGGCAGTTCTTC. It is translated as CASSPLHGSLAGASGQFF.

The V call is TRBV12-5, the J call TRBJ1-2; 8 bases align to TRBD1. The germline V gene has CDR1 LGHNT and CDR2 FRNRAP. CDR3 length equals 17 residues. With 0 bases clipped from V and 7 bases from J, the junction kept 13 bases outside the gene matches. The CDR3 loop is CASGLVVSFTGGAGYTF. The DNA of the CDR3 is TGTGCTAGTGGTTTGGTAGTTTCATTCACAGGGGGGGCTGGCTACACCTTC.

J is TRBJ1-1 and V is TRBV19; 8 bases align to TRBD1. Germline values: CDR1 LNHDA, CDR2 SQIVND (reference sequence). After removal of 6 bases from V and 0 bases from J, the junction contained 6 bases not matched to a gene. CDR3 length: 15 amino acids. In DNA, the CDR3 is TGTGCCAGTAGGGGTCAGGGGGCCGTGAACACTGAAGCTTTCTTT. The encoded protein is CASRGQGAVNTEAFF.

J is TRBJ2-7 and V is TRBV11-2; TRBD2 aligns across 10 bases. Per germline, CDR1 SGHAT and CDR2 FQNNGV. The CDR3 is made up of 16 amino acids. The V and J ends lost 5 bases and 0 bases, in that order; junction bases with no gene match: 7. The CDR3 region has the DNA TGTGCCAGCAGCGCAGTTAGCGGGAGGACCTCCTACGAGCAGTACTTC. This translates into CASSAVSGRTSYEQYF.

The gene calls are TRBV7-9 and TRBJ1-4; no definite D call. V lost 3 bases and J 3 bases, leaving 8 bases between the germline ends. Germline V gene lookup returns CDR1 SEHNR and CDR2 FQNEAQ (reference sequence). CDR3 length equals 14 residues. The CDR3 DNA reads as TGTGCCAGCAGCTTGTCCGGTCCTAATGAAAAACTGTTTTTT. Translating it yields CASSLSGPNEKLFF.

The V gene is TRBV24-1, the J gene TRBJ2-5, with 7 nucleotides matching TRBD2. CDR1 is KGHDR, CDR2 SFDVKD, per germline. The J segment lost 3 bases and the V segment lost 4 bases, leaving 4 bases of the junction unmatched. This CDR3 spans 14 amino acids. DNA for the CDR3: TGTGCCACCAGTGAAGGGACTACCAAAGAGACCCAGTACTTC. Its protein product is CATSEGTTKETQYF.

The chain has TRBV11-2 and TRBJ1-4; 7 positions match TRBD1. The CDR3 is 14 residues long. Trimming cost V 5 bases and J 7 bases; bases outside gene matches: 7. Per germline, CDR1 SGHAT and CDR2 FQNNGV. CDR3: CASSPRGTVEKLFF. CDR3 sequence (DNA): TGTGCCAGCAGCCCCAGGGGGACGGTTGAAAAACTGTTTTTT.

The rearrangement links TRBV4-2 to TRBJ1-4; D call uncertain. Germline CDR1 LGHNA, CDR2 YNFKEQ. V shed 1 base and J shed 0 bases, with 3 bases lying between them. This CDR3 contains 14 residues. Here the CDR3 DNA reads TGTGCCAGCAGCCAAGCCGCAACTAATGAAAAACTGTTTTTT. Protein sequence: CASSQAATNEKLFF.

The chain employs TRBV7-9 and TRBJ2-7, with D possibly being TRBD2 (5 bases). The V gene lost 8 bases and the J gene lost 6 bases, with 17 bases spanning the gap. Germline V gene sequence: CDR1 SEHNR, CDR2 FQNEAQ (reference sequence). The CDR3 sequence is 13 residues long. CDR3 in amino acids: CASLPSNVGEQYF. In nucleotides, the CDR3 is TGTGCCAGCCTACCTAGCAATGTAGGCGAGCAGTACTTC.

The CDR3 coding sequence is TGTGCCAGCAGCCAAGACGTGTTCTTGTATGAGCAGTTCTTC. Its translation: CASSQDVFLYEQFF. This chain links TRBV14 with TRBJ2-1; D is unclear. Germline CDR1 is SGHDN and CDR2 is FVKESK. V was clipped by 0 bases and J by 8 bases, with 11 bases between them. The CDR3 is 14 amino acids.

This chain uses TRBV15 with TRBJ1-1, with D unclear. From germline, CDR1 is LNHNV and CDR2 YYDKDF (reference sequence). The CDR3 has 15 amino acids. The V end was cut by 0 bases, the J end by 1 base, with 9 bases between. CDR3: CATSRDVGGNTEAFF. The CDR3 DNA is TGTGCCACCAGCAGAGATGTGGGAGGGAACACTGAAGCTTTCTTT.

V and J are TRBV24-1 and TRBJ2-3, with 9 bases lining up with TRBD1. CDR1 is KGHDR, CDR2 SFDVKD, per germline. This CDR3 has 14 amino acids. Trimming took 7 bases from V and 3 from J; bases not matched to a gene: 4. CDR3: CATRDRGATDTQYF. The CDR3 DNA is TGTGCCACCAGGGACAGGGGTGCGACAGATACGCAGTATTTT.

The chain joins TRBV28 to TRBJ2-5; tentatively, D is TRBD1 (6 bases). The CDR3 is 14 amino acids. The ends were cut back, 7 bases at V and 2 bases at J, with 14 bases in the middle. Germline V gives CDR1 MDHEN, CDR2 SYDVKM. The CDR3 region has the DNA TGTGCCAGCAATCCGGGGACACCTCAAGAGACCCAGTACTTC. This sequence encodes CASNPGTPQETQYF.

This sequence joins TRBV7-9 and TRBJ2-7, with D possibly TRBD1 on 6 matching bases. Per germline, CDR1 SEHNR and CDR2 FQNEAQ (reference sequence). The CDR3 totals 14 residues. With 5 bases removed from V and 3 bases from J, the gap between germline ends came to 14 bases. The CDR3 DNA sequence: TGTGCCAGCAGCCCCGGGACATTTAACTACGAGCAGTACTTC. Protein sequence: CASSPGTFNYEQYF.

This rearrangement joins TRBV12-5 to TRBJ1-4, with 8 bases matching TRBD1. This CDR3 has 14 residues. Trimming cost V 6 bases and J 6 bases; bases outside gene matches: 6. The germline CDR1 and CDR2 sequences are LGHNT and FRNRAP. The CDR3 reads CASGQTGGYEKLFF. Written as DNA, the CDR3 is TGTGCTAGTGGGCAAACAGGGGGTTATGAAAAACTGTTTTTT.

The chain carries TRBV7-8 and TRBJ1-1; D is unclear. The CDR3 consists of 14 residues. V was trimmed by 5 bases and J by 4 bases, leaving 14 bases between them. Germline V gene data show CDR1 as SGHVS and CDR2 as FQNEAQ. CDR3 loop: CASSREGGGTEAFF. DNA for the CDR3: TGTGCCAGCAGCCGAGAGGGCGGAGGCACTGAAGCTTTCTTT.

The genes are TRBV5-1 and TRBJ2-5; 7 bases match TRBD2. Germline V gene lookup returns CDR1 SGHRS and CDR2 YFSETQ. The CDR3 loop spans 15 amino acids. After removal of 3 bases from V and 3 bases from J, the junction contained 8 bases not matched to a gene. CDR3 sequence reads: CASSSTGGSEETQYF. The CDR3 bases are TGCGCCAGCAGCTCCACGGGCGGGAGTGAAGAGACCCAGTACTTC.

The chain couples TRBV6-5 to TRBJ2-7; 11 bases are shared with TRBD1. CDR3 length equals 15 residues. CDR1 is MNHEY and CDR2 is SVGAGI in the germline V gene. V lost 8 bases to trimming and J lost 2 bases; unmatched junction nucleotides: 8. The CDR3, as DNA: TGTGCCAGCGGGTTGGACAGGGGGCTGACCTACGAGCAGTACTTC. Translation gives CASGLDRGLTYEQYF.

The chain couples TRBV30 to TRBJ2-1; TRBD1 might be the D (6 bases). CDR3 length equals 14 residues. Trimming shortened V by 2 bases and J by 11 bases, and 19 bases separated the two germline ends. Germline CDR1 is GTSNPN and CDR2 is SVGIG (reference sequence). For the CDR3, the DNA is TGTGCCTGGAGTAGGTTTCGAGGTGGGGGCCAGCAGTTCTTC. This encodes CAWSRFRGGGQQFF.

The V and J genes are TRBV2 and TRBJ1-4; possible D gene TRBD1, 5 bases. Trimming left V 11 bases short and J 2 bases short, with 12 bases between. The CDR3 loop spans 13 amino acids. Germline V lookup: CDR1 SNHLY, CDR2 FYNNEI. The CDR3 DNA is TGTGCCTCCCAGGGAGGGACTAATGAAAAACTGTTTTTT. Its protein is CASQGGTNEKLFF.

The chain is built from TRBV7-8 and TRBJ1-1; D is unresolved. Trimming cost V 3 bases and J 0 bases, with 5 bases left between them. Germline V gives CDR1 SGHVS, CDR2 FQNEAQ. The CDR3 sequence is 13 residues long. The chain's CDR3 is CASSLALNTEAFF. CDR3 DNA: TGTGCCAGCAGCTTGGCCCTGAACACTGAAGCTTTCTTT.

This clone was observed a few times. V and J are TRBV5-1 and TRBJ2-2, with D perhaps matching TRBD1 (6 bases). CDR1 is SGHRS, CDR2 YFSETQ, per germline. The ends were cut back, 4 bases at V and 3 bases at J, with 13 bases in the middle. CDR3 length: 15 residues. CDR3 DNA: TGCGCCAGCAGCAAAACAGGGATAGACACCGGGGAGCTGTTTTTT. Protein product: CASSKTGIDTGELFF.

The chain couples TRBV5-1 to TRBJ2-5, with 9 bases lining up with TRBD1. After removal of 2 bases from V and 5 bases from J, the junction contained 7 bases not matched to a gene. Germline CDR1 is SGHRS and CDR2 is YFSETQ. The CDR3 runs 15 residues. The CDR3 DNA follows: TGCGCCAGCAGCTTCGGGACAGGGCGGGCGGAGACCCAGTACTTC. Translated, it gives CASSFGTGRAETQYF. The variable domain in full, with the rest retrieved from reference TRBV5-1 and TRBJ2-5, is KAGVTQTPRYLIKTRGQQVTLSCSPISGHRSVSWYQQTPGQGLQFLFEYFSETQRNKGNFPGRFSGRQFSNSRSEMNVSTLELGDSALYLCASSFGTGRAETQYFGPGTRLLVL.